This record concerns one T cell receptor beta chain sequence. The sample belongs to a study of cytomegalovirus exposure and HLA in healthy donors. PCR was performed using 60 Vbeta and 13 Jbeta primers. Clones were read by immunoSEQ multiplex PCR, and TCRdb kept only the in-frame ones, dropping some. The sample comprises approximately 110,000 clones, roughly 80% of which are singletons, and 5.4% rests with the top ten. Germline-derived CDR1 and CDR2 are SGDLS and YYNGEE. V was pared by 4 bases and J by 7 bases, with 9 bases between. The CDR3 is 12 residues long. The chain uses TRBV9 and TRBJ1-3; no reliable D call. The sequencing input was PBMCs. The clonotype originates from a woman aged 25 to 45 in good health and CMV-seropositive. The CDR3 is CASSPQSNTIYF. The CDR3 DNA reads as TGTGCCAGCAGCCCACAATCGAACACCATATATTTT.